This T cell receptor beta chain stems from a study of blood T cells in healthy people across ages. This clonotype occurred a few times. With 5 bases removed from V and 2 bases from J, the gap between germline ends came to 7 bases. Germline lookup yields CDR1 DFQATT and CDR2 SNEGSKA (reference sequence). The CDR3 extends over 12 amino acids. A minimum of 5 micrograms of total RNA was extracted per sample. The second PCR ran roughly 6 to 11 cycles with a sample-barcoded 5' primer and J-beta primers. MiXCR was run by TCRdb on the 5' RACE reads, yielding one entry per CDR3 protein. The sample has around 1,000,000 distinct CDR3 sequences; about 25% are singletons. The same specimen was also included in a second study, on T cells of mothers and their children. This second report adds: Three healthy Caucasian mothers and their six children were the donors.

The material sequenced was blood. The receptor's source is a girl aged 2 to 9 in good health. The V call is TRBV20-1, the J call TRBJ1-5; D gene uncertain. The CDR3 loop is CSAWDGNQPQHF. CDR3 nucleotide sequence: TGCAGTGCTTGGGATGGCAATCAGCCCCAGCATTTT.